Listed here are 11 T cell receptor beta chains from one sample, sequenced in a study of CD8 T cells in ankylosing spondylitis. General study results and limits: Seven to nine highly homologous variants formed a TCR beta motif that appeared characteristic of ankylosing spondylitis blood.

These receptors have no known antigen. TCRdb called the 5' RACE reads again in MiXCR, with one record for every CDR3 protein. The sample includes more than 400,000 distinct CDR3 sequences, 5.3% of them seen just once. The material sequenced was blood, either unsorted or a sorted T cell fraction (not recorded which). The receptors were gathered from a male donor with ankylosing spondylitis.

This clonotype has at least ten counts. The chain uses TRBV20-1 and TRBJ2-1; D not certain. The V end lost 0 bases, the J end lost 10 bases, and 7 bases lay between the germline ends. There are 11 residues in the CDR3. CDR1 and CDR2 (germline): DFQATT, SNEGSKA (reference sequence). The CDR3 is CSARDDQEQFF. The DNA for the CDR3 is TGCAGTGCTAGAGATGATCAGGAGCAGTTCTTC.

This clonotype has at least ten counts. The rearrangement uses TRBV3-1 and TRBJ1-2; D unclear. Germline loops: CDR1 LGHDT, CDR2 YNNKEL (reference sequence). The V end was cut by 0 bases, the J end by 6 bases, with 17 bases between. This CDR3 spans 16 amino acids. Here the CDR3 DNA reads TGTGCCAGCAGCCAAGATCTTGTCAGGAAACTCGATGGCTACACCTTC. Amino acid sequence: CASSQDLVRKLDGYTF.

This clonotype was observed at least ten times. CDR3 residues: CASSLRRLDYGYTF. The CDR3 DNA sequence: TGTGCCAGCAGTCTACGGCGCCTTGACTATGGCTACACCTTC. The rearrangement uses TRBV12-3 or TRBV12-4 and TRBJ1-2; D remains ambiguous. This CDR3 has 14 amino acids. V lost 5 bases to trimming and J lost 3 bases, with 13 bases between them.

This clonotype showed up many times. The chain couples TRBV18 to TRBJ2-7, with D perhaps assigned TRBD1 or TRBD2 (5 bases each). V shed 3 bases and J shed 4 bases, with 13 bases lying between them. Germline V gene data show CDR1 as KGHSH and CDR2 as LQKENI. CDR3 size: 14 residues. CDR3 residues: CASSPVGEWYEQYF. The CDR3 nucleotides read TGTGCCAGCTCACCGGTGGGGGAGTGGTACGAGCAGTACTTC. The full variable domain, with the rest looked up from reference TRBV18 and TRBJ2-7, is NAGVMQNPRHLVRRRGQEARLRCSPMKGHSHVYWYRQLPEEGLKFMVYLQKENIIDESGMPKERFSAEFPKEGPSILRIQQVVRGDSAAYFCASSPVGEWYEQYFGPGTRLTVT.

There are many counts of this clonotype. The chain links TRBV29-1 to TRBJ1-1; D gene unclear. Germline CDR1 reads SQVTM; CDR2 reads ANQGSEA. This CDR3 is built from 13 residues. Trimming left V 3 bases short and J 0 bases short, with 8 bases between. As DNA, the CDR3 is TGCAGCGTTGAGGGCAGGCTGAACACTGAAGCTTTCTTT. It is translated as CSVEGRLNTEAFF.

This clonotype was counted ten times or more. The chain links TRBV5-1 to TRBJ2-1, with D perhaps matching TRBD1 or TRBD2 (6 bases each). The CDR3 has 14 residues. Trimming stripped 4 bases from V and 10 bases from J, with 18 bases between. Germline CDR1 is SGHRS and CDR2 is YFSETQ. The CDR3 sequence: CASSPDPGAPEQFF. The CDR3 DNA is TGCGCCAGCAGCCCGGATCCGGGGGCCCCCGAGCAGTTCTTC. Looking up the rest from reference TRBV5-1 and TRBJ2-1 gives the full variable domain: KAGVTQTPRYLIKTRGQQVTLSCSPISGHRSVSWYQQTPGQGLQFLFEYFSETQRNKGNFPGRFSGRQFSNSRSEMNVSTLELGDSALYLCASSPDPGAPEQFFGPGTRLTVL.

The sample holds many counts of this clonotype. This sequence joins TRBV20-1 and TRBJ2-1; 14 bases fit TRBD2. This CDR3 is 17 amino acids long. Germline CDR1 reads DFQATT; CDR2 reads SNEGSKA (reference sequence). V was clipped by 6 bases and J by 0 bases; unmatched bases: 7. The CDR3 protein is CSAQTSGGASSYNEQFF. The DNA for the CDR3 is TGCAGTGCCCAGACTAGCGGGGGGGCTAGCTCCTACAATGAGCAGTTCTTC.

This clonotype was counted at least ten times. This chain uses TRBV20-1 with TRBJ1-4; D is perhaps TRBD1 (5 bases). Per the germline V gene, CDR1 is DFQATT and CDR2 is SNEGSKA (reference sequence). V was shortened by 2 bases and J by 4 bases, with 14 bases between the two germline ends. The CDR3 has 15 amino acids. CDR3 nucleotide sequence: TGCAGTGCTAGACCTTACGGGACCGATAATGAAAAACTGTTTTTT. It translates to CSARPYGTDNEKLFF.

In this sample, this clonotype turned up many times. The J gene is TRBJ2-1, the V gene TRBV7-8; 7 bases match TRBD2. Germline V gene lookup returns CDR1 SGHVS and CDR2 FQNEAQ. J was trimmed by 6 bases and V by 7 bases; bases with no gene match: 15. The length of the CDR3 is 16 residues. CDR3 loop: CASTGEGRSDSNEQFF. The CDR3 nucleotides are TGTGCCAGCACCGGGGAGGGGCGGTCAGATTCCAATGAGCAGTTCTTC.

This clonotype was detected many times. The rearrangement joins TRBV6-1 to TRBJ1-3; D unclear. This CDR3 is 16 amino acids long. Germline loops: CDR1 MNHNS, CDR2 SASEGT. The germline V and J ends were trimmed by 6 bases and 0 bases, with 15 bases remaining between them. CDR3 residues: CASSRRSVFSGNTIYF. The CDR3 nucleotides are TGTGCCAGCAGCCGAAGATCCGTTTTCTCTGGAAACACCATATATTTT.

In its sample, this clonotype was seen many times. This sequence joins TRBV3-1 and TRBJ1-6; D is unclear. Germline V CDR1 and CDR2: LGHDT, YNNKEL (reference sequence). V gave up 0 bases and J gave up 2 bases, with 8 bases separating them. The CDR3 has 16 residues. Here the CDR3 reads CASSQEDQAYNSPLHF. CDR3 coding DNA: TGTGCCAGCAGCCAAGAGGATCAGGCCTATAATTCACCCCTCCACTTT.